A single sample is the source of the 20 T cell receptor beta chains below, sequenced in a study of blood T cell repertoires in COVID-19. This table comes from immunoSEQ multiplex PCR, and its TCRdb copy is limited to in-frame clones, with some not included. The table includes 150,000 to 200,000 clones, around 83% detected once. Sequences were obtained from peripheral blood. The receptors derive from a man in his 70s who had recovered from COVID-19.

The chain recombines TRBV2 with TRBJ2-7, with D maybe TRBD2 (6 bases). Trimming stripped 4 bases from V and 0 bases from J, with 10 bases between. The CDR3 covers 14 residues. Germline CDR1 SNHLY, CDR2 FYNNEI. The CDR3 nucleotides are TGTGCCAGCAGTGTGGACTATAGCTCCTACGAGCAGTACTTC. This sequence encodes CASSVDYSSYEQYF. Using reference TRBV2 and TRBJ2-7 for the parts outside the CDR3, the full variable domain is EPEVTQTPSHQVTQMGQEVILRCVPISNHLYFYWYRQILGQKVEFLVSFYNNEISEKSEIFDDQFSVERPDGSNFTLKIRSTKLEDSAMYFCASSVDYSSYEQYFGPGTRLTVT.

This clone was recorded a few times. The chain uses TRBV11-2 and TRBJ2-7; 7 bases map to TRBD1. The CDR3 is made up of 14 amino acids. With 5 bases clipped from V and 2 bases from J, the junction kept 6 bases outside the gene matches. Germline V CDR1 and CDR2: SGHAT, FQNNGV. The CDR3 region has the DNA TGTGCCAGCAGCCTAGCCGGGACAGCCTACGAGCAGTACTTC. Translation gives CASSLAGTAYEQYF.

The chain recombines TRBV5-1 with TRBJ2-2, with 12 bases identical to TRBD2. J gave up 6 bases and V 3 bases, and 9 bases lay outside the gene matches. The CDR3 is 17 residues long. The germline gives CDR1 SGHRS, CDR2 YFSETQ. The CDR3 nucleotides read TGCGCCAGCAGCTCGCCGACTAGCGGGAGAGGGGCCGGGGAGCTGTTTTTT. Residues: CASSSPTSGRGAGELFF.

This clone was detected only once. The junction departs from germline at one end; a sequencing error may be responsible. The chain combines TRBV15 with TRBJ1-4; TRBD1 agrees at 11 bases. Per the germline V gene, CDR1 is LNHNV and CDR2 is YYDKDF (reference sequence). The CDR3 is 16 residues long. The CDR3 DNA sequence: TGTGCCACCTGCAGGGACAGGGGGGCAACTAATGAAAAACTGTTTTTT. It encodes CATCRDRGATNEKLFF.

As for this clone: In the same sample, other DNA sequences code for this CDR3. The chain joins TRBV5-1 to TRBJ2-5; 8 nucleotides line up with TRBD1. Germline V gene sequence: CDR1 SGHRS, CDR2 YFSETQ. Unmatched junction bases numbered 4, after V lost 0 bases and J lost 3 bases. This CDR3 contains 15 residues. CDR3 residues: CASSLAGTGEETQYF. The CDR3 DNA sequence: TGCGCCAGCAGCTTGGCCGGGACAGGAGAAGAGACCCAGTACTTC. Filled out from reference TRBV5-1 and TRBJ2-5, the complete variable domain reads KAGVTQTPRYLIKTRGQQVTLSCSPISGHRSVSWYQQTPGQGLQFLFEYFSETQRNKGNFPGRFSGRQFSNSRSEMNVSTLELGDSALYLCASSLAGTGEETQYFGPGTRLLVL.

The chain joins TRBV28 to TRBJ2-1, with D hard to call. V shed 2 bases and J shed 7 bases, with 9 bases lying between them. Per the germline V gene, CDR1 is MDHEN and CDR2 is SYDVKM. This CDR3 is 13 amino acids long. DNA for the CDR3: TGTGCCAGCAGTTTAAGTAGCCCTAATGAGCAGTTCTTC. It codes for CASSLSSPNEQFF.

The rearrangement links TRBV6-4 to TRBJ2-5; the match to TRBD1 covers 8 bases. The germline V gene has CDR1 MRHNA and CDR2 SNTAGT. The CDR3 spans 16 residues. The J segment lost 5 bases and the V segment lost 8 bases, leaving 16 bases of the junction unmatched. This chain's CDR3 is CASEVWARGRGETQYF. DNA of the CDR3: TGTGCCAGCGAAGTATGGGCCAGGGGGCGCGGGGAGACCCAGTACTTC.

V is TRBV6-2 or TRBV6-3 and J is TRBJ2-3; 13 positions match TRBD2. V trimming: 6 bases; J trimming: 1 base; junction bases outside the gene matches: 4. Germline V CDR1 and CDR2: MNHEY, SVGEGT. The CDR3 length is 16 residues. CDR3: CASSLGLAGGTDTQYF. Written as DNA, the CDR3 is TGTGCCAGCAGCTTAGGACTAGCGGGAGGCACAGATACGCAGTATTTT.

The chain couples TRBV3-1 (or the pseudogene TRBV3-2) to TRBJ2-5, with D unclear. The CDR3 spans 12 residues. Germline CDR1 reads LGHDT; CDR2 reads YNNKEL (reference sequence). Trimming stripped 4 bases from V and 6 bases from J, with 9 bases between. CDR3 bases: TGTGCCAGCAGCCCAGAGGAGCAGACCCAGTACTTC. Translating gives CASSPEEQTQYF.

This clone was seen ten or more times. V usage is TRBV29-1 and J usage is TRBJ2-1; 7 bases line up with TRBD1. V shed 7 bases and J 6 bases; nucleotides not matched to a gene: 9. The CDR3 sequence is 13 residues long. Germline assignment: CDR1 SQVTM and CDR2 ANQGSEA. For the CDR3, the DNA is TGCAGCGGAGGACAGGCTGGGGGCAATGAGCAGTTCTTC. Amino acid sequence: CSGGQAGGNEQFF.

This clone has just a few counts. The rearrangement joins TRBV7-2 to TRBJ2-3; TRBD2 aligns across 8 bases. The germline V gene has CDR1 SGHTA and CDR2 FQGNSA. This CDR3 spans 15 amino acids. V lost 4 bases and J lost 6; bases outside the gene matches: 9. The CDR3 loop is CASSYTSGRSDTQYF. In DNA, the CDR3 is TGTGCCAGCAGCTACACTAGCGGAAGATCTGATACGCAGTATTTT.

This chain uses TRBV28 with TRBJ1-6, with a possible D match to TRBD1 (6 bases). Per the germline V gene, CDR1 is MDHEN and CDR2 is SYDVKM. This CDR3 contains 15 residues. Trimming stripped 0 bases from V and 10 bases from J, with 13 bases between. CDR3 protein: CASSLWTGVESPLHF. CDR3 bases: TGTGCCAGCAGTTTATGGACAGGCGTAGAATCACCCCTCCACTTT.

The V call is TRBV2, the J call TRBJ1-1; D perhaps matches TRBD1 (6 bases). This CDR3 region has 13 residues. The germline V gene encodes CDR1 SNHLY and CDR2 FYNNEI. V was trimmed by 6 bases and J by 1 base, leaving 9 bases between them. The CDR3 region has the DNA TGTGCCAGCAGCCTAGGGGGGAACACTGAAGCTTTCTTT. Residues: CASSLGGNTEAFF.

The chain recombines TRBV6-6 with TRBJ2-1; 9 nucleotides match TRBD2. V was pared by 2 bases and J by 6 bases, with 5 bases of the junction left unmatched. CDR1 is MNHNY, CDR2 SVGAGI, per germline (reference sequence). This CDR3 contains 15 residues. CDR3 in amino acids: CASSYTRTSVNEQFF. The CDR3 nucleotides are TGTGCCAGCAGTTACACCCGGACTAGCGTCAATGAGCAGTTCTTC.

The chain employs TRBV11-2 and TRBJ2-7; TRBD2 agrees at 13 bases. The CDR3 extends over 15 amino acids. CDR1 and CDR2 from the germline V gene are SGHAT and FQNNGV. Germline trimming cut 3 bases from V and 7 bases from J; bases unmatched to any gene: 6. As DNA, the CDR3 is TGTGCCAGCAGCTTCCCGGGACTAGCGGGAAGTGAGCAGTACTTC. Its translation is CASSFPGLAGSEQYF.

V usage is TRBV6-5 and J usage is TRBJ1-5; TRBD1 matches at 8 bases. Trimming removed 7 bases from V and 4 bases from J; junction bases left unmatched: 3. Per the germline V gene, CDR1 is MNHEY and CDR2 is SVGAGI. The CDR3 sequence is 13 residues long. CDR3 in amino acids: CASTRTGNQPQHF. The CDR3 bases are TGTGCCAGCACGCGGACAGGGAATCAGCCCCAGCATTTT.

The chain recombines TRBV9 with TRBJ2-1; no clear D. With 0 bases removed from V and 1 base from J, the gap between germline ends came to 11 bases. The CDR3 extends over 16 amino acids. Germline V gives CDR1 SGDLS, CDR2 YYNGEE. The CDR3 region is CASSVVPAGSYNEQFF. In nucleotides, the CDR3 is TGTGCCAGCAGCGTAGTTCCTGCCGGGTCCTACAATGAGCAGTTCTTC.

V is TRBV18 and J is TRBJ2-3, with D perhaps TRBD2 (6 bases). Germline V gives CDR1 KGHSH, CDR2 LQKENI. This CDR3 region has 15 residues. The V gene lost 6 bases and the J gene lost 6 bases, with 19 bases spanning the gap. The CDR3 nucleotides are TGTGCCAGCTCGCCAACCTCGACTAGTTCCGATACGCAGTATTTT. This codes for CASSPTSTSSDTQYF.

The gene calls are TRBV5-1 and TRBJ2-7; a weak D match, TRBD1 (6 bases). The CDR3 extends over 13 amino acids. From germline, CDR1 is SGHRS and CDR2 YFSETQ. Deletions cut 4 bases from V and 3 bases from J, with 11 bases between. CDR3 DNA: TGCGCCAGCAGCCCGGACAGAGACTACGAGCAGTACTTC. Translation gives CASSPDRDYEQYF.

This clone was observed a single time. This chain connects TRBV2 to TRBJ1-1; D might be TRBD1 (6 bases). V shed 3 bases and J shed 2 bases, with 10 bases lying between them. This CDR3 is 14 amino acids long. The V gene's germline CDR1 is SNHLY and CDR2 FYNNEI. CDR3 residues: CASSEGHYNTEAFF. As DNA, the CDR3 is TGTGCCAGCAGTGAGGGACACTATAACACTGAAGCTTTCTTT.